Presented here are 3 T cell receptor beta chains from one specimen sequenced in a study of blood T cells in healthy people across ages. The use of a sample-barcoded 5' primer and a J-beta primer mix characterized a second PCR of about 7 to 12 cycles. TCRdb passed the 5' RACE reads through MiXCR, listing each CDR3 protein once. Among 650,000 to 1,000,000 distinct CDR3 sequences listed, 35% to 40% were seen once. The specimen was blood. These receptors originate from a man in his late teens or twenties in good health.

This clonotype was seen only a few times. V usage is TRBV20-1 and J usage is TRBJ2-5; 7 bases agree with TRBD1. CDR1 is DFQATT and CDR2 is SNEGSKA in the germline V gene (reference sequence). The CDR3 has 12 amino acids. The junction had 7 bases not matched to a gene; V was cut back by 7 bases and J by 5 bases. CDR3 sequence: CSGRRGPETQYF. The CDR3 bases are TGCAGTGGCCGTAGGGGGCCTGAGACCCAGTACTTC.

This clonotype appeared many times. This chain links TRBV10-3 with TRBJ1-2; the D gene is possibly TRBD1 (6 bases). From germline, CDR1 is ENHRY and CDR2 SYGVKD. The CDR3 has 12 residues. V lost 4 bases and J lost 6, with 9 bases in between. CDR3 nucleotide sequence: TGTGCCATCAGTGGGACAGAAGATGGCTACACCTTC. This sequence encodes CAISGTEDGYTF.

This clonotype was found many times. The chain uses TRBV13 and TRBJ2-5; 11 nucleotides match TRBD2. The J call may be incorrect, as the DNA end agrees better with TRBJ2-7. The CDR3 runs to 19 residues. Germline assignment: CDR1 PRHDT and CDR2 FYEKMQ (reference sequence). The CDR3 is CASSSGETSGARVFREQYF. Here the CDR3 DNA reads TGTGCCAGCAGCTCCGGCGAGACTAGCGGGGCGAGGGTCTTCCGCGAGCAGTACTTC.